The clone carrying this T cell receptor (beta chain) turned up a few times. Its antigen is currently unknown. This CDR3 region has 16 residues. The germline V gene encodes CDR1 SGHVS and CDR2 FNYEAQ. Trimming took 1 base from V and 0 from J, leaving 9 bases between them. The sample comes from a study of beta chain features in type 1 diabetes. Whole-study findings and limits: Reads derived from cDNA could over-represent cells showing high TCR expression. Within each of all four CD4+ subsets, Type 1 diabetes patients had TCRB CDR3s that were moderately but significantly shorter.

The isolated RNA, all of it, was reverse transcribed, so expressed TCRB transcripts were what got sequenced. TCRdb's copy holds only in-frame clones and misses some; the assay was immunoSEQ multiplex PCR. The sample has 630,000 or so clones; 11% to 15% are singletons. This clonotype was sampled from a man between 18 and 35 years old with type 1 diabetes. The chain joins TRBV7-6 to TRBJ2-2; no reliable D call. Material for sequencing was naive CD4+ T cells from blood. The CDR3 protein is CASSLETGSNTGELFF. The CDR3 DNA is TGTGCCAGCAGCTTAGAGACCGGGTCGAACACCGGGGAGCTGTTTTTT.